This T cell receptor beta chain was recorded in a study of blood T cell repertoires in COVID-19 (dated by TCRdb to about 2020). With regard to the full study: Samples from collaborators originated in the United States, Italy and Spain and spanned both the acute and convalescent phases of COVID-19. The repertoires were made available in a free public database intended to serve as a resource for research on the immune response to SARS-CoV-2. The samples were drawn from two sources: the first 160 participants of the ongoing ImmuneRACE study, and fewer than 1,500 subjects contributed by 6 global collaborators. A de-identified subject ID, COVID-19 status, age in years and sex were almost always included in the sample metadata. The dataset comprised deeply sampled blood TCRbeta repertoires from subjects exposed to, actively infected with, or recovered from COVID-19. The material from the prospective study consisted of cDNA or gDNA derived from T cells, B-cell-depleted T cells, or PBMCs. Where available, HLA class I and class II types were obtained from metadata supplied by the sample provider rather than from assay-based typing. Points the paper makes about the study in general: Clinical and demographic metadata were provided uncurated, with the amount varying by source and participant.

Each collaborating institution followed its own protocols to collect whole blood in K2EDTA tubes. For TCRbeta analysis, collaborator samples were shipped as frozen whole blood, as isolated PBMCs, or as DNA extracted from either sample type. TCRbeta CDR3 regions were amplified from genomic DNA by means of the immunoSEQ Assay, a bias-controlled multiplex PCR. On the study's bioinformatics: Within the assay, amplification of reference gene primers was used to estimate how many nucleated cells each sample contained. Sequence reads were collapsed and filtered to measure the absolute abundance of every unique TCRbeta CDR3 rearrangement. Productive Simpson clonality was computed per sample as the square root of Simpson's diversity index over productive rearrangements. Here the immuneACCESS table is served through TCRdb, limited to in-frame sequences with V and J called. Missing clones are a known gap in these copies; in checked studies unresolved V genes cover under half, and the rest lacks a known reason. Clone size and V and J calls were adopted from that table, with D and trimming inferred from the DNA. Present in this sample are 93,000 or so clones, about 88% of which were seen just once. More than 5.5% of the sample goes to the ten largest clones.

CDR3 length: 14 amino acids, cysteine to phenylalanine. The sequence is cut down to CDR3 DNA, 42 bases in frame from base 1. Trimming costs V 4 bases and J 5 bases, and their ends lie 11 bases apart. According to the germline V gene, CDR1 reads SGHNT and CDR2 reads YENEEA. With respect to this clone: The clone's antigen remains unknown. The record has no base qualities; no much larger clone is one base away.

The specimen sequenced was peripheral blood. This sequence originates from a human donor in a cohort sampled during active COVID-19. This chain joins TRBV11-3 to TRBJ2-2; the D gene is perhaps TRBD2, on 6 matching bases. The CDR3 protein sequence reads: CASSWRGLTGELFF. The bases are TGTGCCAGCAGCTGGAGGGGCCTGACCGGGGAGCTGTTTTTT.